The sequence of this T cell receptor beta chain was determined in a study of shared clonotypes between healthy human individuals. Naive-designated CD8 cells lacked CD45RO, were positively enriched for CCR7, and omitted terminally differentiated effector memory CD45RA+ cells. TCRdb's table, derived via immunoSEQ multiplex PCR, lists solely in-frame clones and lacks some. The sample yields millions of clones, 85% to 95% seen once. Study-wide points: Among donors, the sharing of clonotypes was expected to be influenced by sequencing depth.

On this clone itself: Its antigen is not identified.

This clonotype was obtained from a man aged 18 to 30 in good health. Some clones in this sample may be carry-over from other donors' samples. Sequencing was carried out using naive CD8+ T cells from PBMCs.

This CDR3 reads CSARRTSGITGELFF. The CDR3 DNA follows: TGCAGCGCGCGACGGACTAGCGGGATCACCGGGGAGCTGTTTTTT. The chain joins TRBV29-1 to TRBJ2-2, with TRBD2 identical over 12 bases. Germline lookup yields CDR1 SQVTM and CDR2 ANQGSEA. The CDR3 consists of 15 residues. The V and J ends lost 7 bases and 4 bases, in that order; junction bases with no gene match: 7.